These T cell receptor beta chains were read from a single sample in a study of blood T cell repertoires in COVID-19. Data came from immunoSEQ multiplex PCR; TCRdb stores just in-frame clones and leaves some out. Among some 370,000 clones listed, about 90% were seen once. The specimen sequenced was peripheral blood. These TCRs come from a man aged 40-49 years with acute or convalescent COVID-19. Each CDR3 is given with its conserved first and last residue. A D gene is named only where the DNA matches it firmly. Size values are once, few and many counts, or a class for expanded clones, and some rows have none.

d_call j_call v_call clone_size cdr3_nt cdr3_aa
TRBD2 TRBJ2-2 TRBV4-2 - TGTGCCAGCAGCCGACTAGCGGGAGGTCCGGGGACCGGGGAGCTGTTTTTT CASSRLAGGPGTGELFF
- TRBJ1-5 TRBV7-2 - TGTGCCAGCAGCCCGTATAGCAATCAGCCCCAGCATTTT CASSPYSNQPQHF
- TRBJ1-1 TRBV11-2 - TGTGCCAGCAGCCCAGGGGAGGGGCCATTGGGGGGAACTGAAGCTTTCTTT CASSPGEGPLGGTEAFF
TRBD1 TRBJ1-1 TRBV3-1/TRBV3-2 - TGTGCCAGCAGCCAAGAAGTTGGACAGGGAGGGGAGAGGGCTTTCTTT CASSQEVGQGGERAFF
- TRBJ1-2 TRBV9 - TGTGCCAGCAGCGCACAGGGAAACTATGGCTACACCTTC CASSAQGNYGYTF
- TRBJ2-1 TRBV5-4 - TGTGCCAGCAGCCCCCTACTATATAATGAGCAGTTCTTC CASSPLLYNEQFF
- TRBJ2-5 TRBV6-5 - TGTGCCAGCACCCTTGGGAGCATCAAAGGGGAGACCCAGTACTTC CASTLGSIKGETQYF
TRBD1 TRBJ1-1 TRBV28 - TGTGCCAGCTCCTCCGGGACAGGGGACACTGAAGCTTTCTTT CASSSGTGDTEAFF
TRBD1 TRBJ1-5 TRBV27 - TGTGCCAGCAGAGAAACAGGGGGCGGTCTAAGCAATCAGCCCCAGCATTTT CASRETGGGLSNQPQHF
TRBD1 TRBJ1-5 TRBV9 - TGTGCCAGCAGCCCCCGGACAGGCCCGAATCAGCCCCAGCATTTT CASSPRTGPNQPQHF
TRBD1 TRBJ1-2 TRBV7-9 - TGTGCCAGCAGCCCGGGACAGACCCAAGTTAACTATGGCTACACCTTC CASSPGQTQVNYGYTF
TRBD1 TRBJ2-5 TRBV27 few TGTGCCAGCAGTTTTGGGACAGGGTATCAAGAGACCCAGTACTTC CASSFGTGYQETQYF
TRBD1 TRBJ1-1 TRBV6-2/TRBV6-3 - TGTGCCAGCAGTTACTCGATTGGACAGGGCGGAGGAAGGACTGAAGCTTTCTTT CASSYSIGQGGGRTEAFF
- TRBJ2-2 TRBV4-3 - TGCGCCAGCAGCCAACTCACAGACACCGCGAACACCGGGGAGCTGTTTTTT CASSQLTDTANTGELFF
- TRBJ1-4 TRBV4-2 - TGTGCCAGCAGCCAAGAGCGCCCTAATGAAAAACTGTTTTTT CASSQERPNEKLFF
- TRBJ1-4 TRBV29-1 - TGCAGCGTTGAAGGGGCCCTCCCAAATGAAAAACTGTTTTTT CSVEGALPNEKLFF
TRBD1 TRBJ2-3 TRBV11-2 - TGTGCCAGCAGCGCGCCGGGACAGGGACCAGATACGCAGTATTTT CASSAPGQGPDTQYF
- TRBJ2-1 TRBV28 - TGTGCCACCGATGGGGGGGAGCAGTTCTTC CATDGGEQFF
TRBD2 TRBJ2-7 TRBV19 - TGTGCCAGTAGCCAATACCTTCTAGCGGGCAGGTCCTACGAGCAGTACTTC CASSQYLLAGRSYEQYF
- TRBJ1-1 TRBV5-5 - TGTGCCAGCAGCTTGGAATTCGGTTTCAAGGGGACTGAAGCTTTCTTT CASSLEFGFKGTEAFF
TRBD2 TRBJ2-1 TRBV3-1/TRBV3-2 - TGTGCCAGCAGCCAAGTGGCTAGCGGTTACAATGAGCAGTTCTTC CASSQVASGYNEQFF
TRBD1 TRBJ1-2 TRBV5-4 - TGTGCCAGCAGCTCTCGACAGGGTGGGGCCTATGGCTACACCTTC CASSSRQGGAYGYTF
- TRBJ2-1 TRBV19 - TGTGCCAGTAGTATCTTAGGGGGTTCCTACAATGAGCAGTTCTTC CASSILGGSYNEQFF
TRBD2 TRBJ2-5 TRBV2 - TGTGCCAGCAGGGAGGAGGCTAGCGGGGGGGAGACCCAGTACTTC CASREEASGGETQYF
TRBD1 TRBJ2-6 TRBV28 - TGTGCCAGCATCGGGCCCACAGGGGGCCCCCACTCTGGGGCCAACGTCCTGACTTTC CASIGPTGGPHSGANVLTF
- TRBJ2-3 TRBV1 once TGCACCAGCAGCCTGTACAGCGGGGGGGAGGACGGTACGCAGTATTTT CTSSLYSGGEDGTQYF
TRBD1 TRBJ2-7 TRBV7-6 - TGTGCCAGCAGCAGCGGACAGGGAATAGGTTACGAGCAGTACTTC CASSSGQGIGYEQYF
TRBD2 TRBJ2-2 TRBV5-6 - TGTGCCAGCAGCTCCACTAGCGGGAGGGATACCGGGGAGCTGTTTTTT CASSSTSGRDTGELFF
TRBD1 TRBJ2-5 TRBV9 - TGTGCCAGCAGCGTAGAAGGACAGGGGGCTCGGGAGACCCAGTACTTC CASSVEGQGARETQYF
TRBD1 TRBJ2-3 TRBV10-3 - TGTGCCATCAGTGAATACGACAGGGGTGGCCCAGATACGCAGTATTTT CAISEYDRGGPDTQYF
TRBD2 TRBJ2-5 TRBV2 - TGTGCCAGCAGACGGAGCGGGGAAGAGACCCAGTACTTC CASRRSGEETQYF
TRBD2 TRBJ2-7 TRBV7-8 - TGTGCCAGCAGCTCCGTAGCGGGAGGACCGGAGCAGTACTTC CASSSVAGGPEQYF
TRBD1 TRBJ2-1 TRBV29-1 - TGCAGCGCCGGACCCGACAGGGGGTCCTCCTACAATGAGCAGTTCTTC CSAGPDRGSSYNEQFF
- TRBJ2-3 TRBV9 - TGTGCCAGCAGCGTTGTTGGGCGCACAGATACGCAGTATTTT CASSVVGRTDTQYF
- TRBJ2-5 TRBV11-3 once TGTGCCAGCAGCTTAGCGGAGAAAGAGACCCAGTACTTC CASSLAEKETQYF